This T cell receptor beta chain stems from a study of blood T cell repertoires in COVID-19. Overall study context: From T cells, B-cell-depleted T cells, or PBMCs came the material, which was cDNA or gDNA.

Per the original data handling: Amplification from reference gene primers served as the basis for estimated nucleated cell counts. Clones were read by immunoSEQ multiplex PCR, and TCRdb kept only the in-frame ones, dropping some. The DNA gave D and trimming, while V, J and clone size come from that table. The sample includes about 480,000 clones, approximately 90% seen only once; the top ten take 4% to 5.5%. The germline V gene has CDR1 SGDLS and CDR2 YYNGEE. This CDR3 has 13 residues. The V gene end was trimmed by 3 bases and the J gene end by 11 bases; junction bases not matched to a gene: 3. The V gene is TRBV9, the J gene TRBJ2-1, with 12 bases that match TRBD2. Sequenced sample: peripheral blood. This TCR was sampled from a woman aged 25 to 39 with acute or convalescent COVID-19. CDR3 residues: CASSDGTSGQQFF. DNA for the CDR3: TGTGCCAGCAGCGACGGGACTAGCGGGCAGCAGTTCTTC.